The 14 T cell receptor beta chains below all came from one sample that was sequenced in a study of blood T cell repertoires in COVID-19 (dated by TCRdb to between 2020 and 2021). Receptor libraries were prepared by the immunoSEQ multiplex PCR assay. TCRdb obtained this table from immuneACCESS and retained in-frame rearrangements with V and J assigned. These tables miss some clones; where compared with another copy, unresolved V genes account for less than half of the shortfall, and the remainder is unexplained. The sample profile shows 270,000 or so clones; 82% of them were found once. Approximately 3.1% of the sample comes from the top ten. Sequenced input: peripheral blood. The receptors come from a woman aged 18-35 years with acute or convalescent COVID-19.

The genes are TRBV7-2 and TRBJ1-5; 9 bases align to TRBD1. CDR3 length equals 17 residues. CDR1 and CDR2 from the germline V gene are SGHTA and FQGNSA. V dropped 1 base and J dropped 4; count of bases not matched to a gene: 8. CDR3 region: CASSLGGTGMGNQPQHF. CDR3 coding DNA: TGTGCCAGCAGCTTAGGAGGGACAGGGATGGGGAATCAGCCCCAGCATTTT.

V and J are TRBV27 and TRBJ2-7, with TRBD2 matching over 12 bases. The CDR3 is 14 amino acids. With V trimmed by 4 bases and J by 5 bases, 3 bases remained unmatched. CDR1 MNHEY and CDR2 SMNVEV come from the germline V gene (reference sequence). CDR3 region: CASSWTSGTHEQYF. CDR3 nucleotide sequence: TGTGCCAGCAGTTGGACTAGCGGGACCCACGAGCAGTACTTC.

The chain carries TRBV18 and TRBJ1-1; 9 positions match TRBD1. After removal of 2 bases from V and 1 base from J, the junction contained 8 bases not matched to a gene. The CDR3 loop spans 17 amino acids. Germline V lookup: CDR1 KGHSH, CDR2 LQKENI. The CDR3 here is CASSPYKGQGQNTEAFF. In nucleotides, the CDR3 is TGTGCCAGCTCACCATACAAGGGACAGGGCCAGAACACTGAAGCTTTCTTT.

This sequence joins TRBV6-5 and TRBJ2-7, with D hard to call. The CDR3 runs to 14 residues. The germline gives CDR1 MNHEY, CDR2 SVGAGI. V was shortened by 2 bases and J by 2 bases, with 10 bases between the two germline ends. CDR3 nucleotides: TGTGCCAGCAGTTACGGCGGCAGTGCCTACGAGCAGTACTTC. Protein: CASSYGGSAYEQYF.

The chain has TRBV3-1 (or the pseudogene TRBV3-2) and TRBJ2-1, with D possibly matching TRBD1 (5 bases). The CDR3 totals 13 residues. The V and J ends lost 4 bases and 3 bases respectively, with 7 bases between them. CDR1 is LGHDT, CDR2 YNNKEL, per germline (reference sequence). CDR3 region: CASSRRVYNEQFF. CDR3 DNA sequence: TGTGCCAGCAGCCGCAGGGTCTACAATGAGCAGTTCTTC.

The chain has TRBV5-1 and TRBJ1-3; possible D gene TRBD1, 5 bases. V dropped 0 bases and J dropped 1 base, with 11 bases sitting between them. From germline, CDR1 is SGHRS and CDR2 YFSETQ. The CDR3 totals 16 residues. The CDR3 DNA reads as TGCGCCAGCAGCTTGGGTCCGACAGCATCTGGAAACACCATATATTTT. Encoded protein: CASSLGPTASGNTIYF.

This clone has more than one count but fewer than ten. The genes are TRBV7-2 and TRBJ1-1; D not resolved. In germline, CDR1 is SGHTA, CDR2 FQGNSA. Trimming shortened V by 1 base and J by 1 base, and 10 bases separated the two germline ends. This CDR3 comprises 15 residues. In DNA, the CDR3 is TGTGCCAGCAGCTTAGATTCAGGCAGGAACACTGAAGCTTTCTTT. This gives the protein CASSLDSGRNTEAFF.

The J gene is TRBJ1-1, the V gene TRBV18; weak D call: TRBD1 (5 bases). This CDR3 has 13 residues. The germline V gene has CDR1 KGHSH and CDR2 LQKENI. V was trimmed by 6 bases and J by 3 bases, leaving 11 bases between them. The CDR3 loop reads CASSRQWDTEAFF. Written as DNA, the CDR3 is TGTGCCAGCTCTCGACAGTGGGACACTGAAGCTTTCTTT.

The rearrangement uses TRBV18 and TRBJ1-2; D ambiguous. The germline V gene encodes CDR1 KGHSH and CDR2 LQKENI. Trimming removed 6 bases from V and 4 bases from J, with 12 bases in between. CDR3 length: 13 residues. DNA for the CDR3: TGTGCCAGCTCTGCCAATTCCGGCTATGGCTACACCTTC. Residues: CASSANSGYGYTF. Together with reference TRBV18 and TRBJ1-2, the CDR3 gives the full variable domain: NAGVMQNPRHLVRRRGQEARLRCSPMKGHSHVYWYRQLPEEGLKFMVYLQKENIIDESGMPKERFSAEFPKEGPSILRIQQVVRGDSAAYFCASSANSGYGYTFGSGTRLTVV.

The chain has TRBV27 and TRBJ2-1, with D possibly matching TRBD1 (5 bases). Between the trimmed V and J ends, which lost 2 bases and 3 bases, there was a span of 17 bases. From germline, CDR1 is MNHEY and CDR2 SMNVEV (reference sequence). The CDR3 loop spans 17 amino acids. CDR3 DNA sequence: TGTGCCAGCAGTTTAGGATTTGTAGGGGTCGACTACAATGAGCAGTTCTTC. Protein: CASSLGFVGVDYNEQFF.

The V call is TRBV30, the J call TRBJ2-7, with D maybe TRBD2 (6 bases). Trimming stripped 0 bases from V and 6 bases from J, with 15 bases between. CDR3 length: 14 amino acids. The germline V gene has CDR1 GTSNPN and CDR2 SVGIG (reference sequence). The CDR3 is CAWSVPYRGSEQYF. CDR3 nucleotide sequence: TGTGCCTGGAGTGTCCCCTATCGGGGGTCCGAGCAGTACTTC.

The chain carries TRBV6-5 and TRBJ2-2; D is undetermined. Per the germline V gene, CDR1 is MNHEY and CDR2 is SVGAGI. This CDR3 has 12 amino acids. V gave up 6 bases and J gave up 4 bases, with 6 bases separating them. The CDR3 is CASSPFTGELFF. CDR3 DNA sequence: TGTGCCAGCAGCCCATTCACCGGGGAGCTGTTTTTT.

The chain has TRBV28 and TRBJ1-4; 7 nucleotides agree with TRBD1. Per germline, CDR1 MDHEN and CDR2 SYDVKM. The J segment lost 6 bases and the V segment lost 6 bases, leaving 7 bases of the junction unmatched. This CDR3 has 14 residues. The CDR3 is CASRIGTVYEKLFF. DNA of the CDR3: TGTGCCAGCAGAATCGGGACAGTCTATGAAAAACTGTTTTTT.

The chain couples TRBV7-2 to TRBJ2-2; 10 bases agree with TRBD2. The J segment lost 6 bases and the V segment lost 5 bases, leaving 9 bases of the junction unmatched. From germline, CDR1 is SGHTA and CDR2 FQGNSA. The CDR3 runs 16 residues. This chain's CDR3 is CASSPAPSGSSGELFF. CDR3 bases: TGTGCCAGCAGCCCGGCCCCTAGCGGGAGCTCCGGGGAGCTGTTTTTT. Full variable domain (missing parts from reference TRBV7-2 and TRBJ2-2): GAGVSQSPSNKVTEKGKDVELRCDPISGHTALYWYRQSLGQGLEFLIYFQGNSAPDKSGLPSDRFSAERTGGSVSTLTIQRTQQEDSAVYLCASSPAPSGSSGELFFGEGSRLTVL.